A selection of T cell receptor beta chains follows, all from one sample in a study of early T cells in non-severe SARS-CoV-2 infection. TCRdb reanalysed the 5' RACE reads using MiXCR and keeps one entry per CDR3 protein. This sample carries about 58,000 distinct CDR3 sequences, around 12% of them seen once, and the ten largest clones take over 3%. The specimen was whole blood. Source of these receptors: an adult who was a healthcare worker with PCR-confirmed SARS-CoV-2 infection or an uninfected control (not recorded which). The CDR3 runs from the conserved cysteine through the conserved F or W. A D gene is named only where the DNA matches it firmly. Size values are once, few and many counts, or a class for expanded clones, and some rows have none.

J,size,D,V,DNA,CDR3
TRBJ2-5,few,TRBD2,TRBV28,TGTGCCAGCATCCAGGTGGGGGGGCAAGAGACCCAGTACTTC,CASIQVGGQETQYF
TRBJ2-1,many,NA,TRBV29-1,TGCAGCGTTGAACAAGCGGGGCAGTTCTTC,CSVEQAGQFF
TRBJ1-4,NA,NA,TRBV28,TGTGCCAGCGCTTGGCGGGGACTTGGGGAAAAACTGTTTTTT,CASAWRGLGEKLFF
TRBJ2-3,few,TRBD2,TRBV5-4,TGTGCCAGCAGCTTGAATATGTTGCGGGAGGCCCGCACAGATACGCAGTATTTT,CASSLNMLREARTDTQYF
TRBJ2-6,few,TRBD2,TRBV7-3,TGTGCCAGCAGCCCGGGGGGACCCGGGGCCAACGTCCTGACTTTC,CASSPGGPGANVLTF
TRBJ2-3,NA,NA,TRBV6-5,TGTGCCAGCAGCCCCCAGGGTAGCGCCGATACGCAGTATTTT,CASSPQGSADTQYF
TRBJ2-6,NA,NA,TRBV20-1,TGCAGTGCCACCCGAGCCTCCTCTGGGGCCAACGTCCTGACTTTC,CSATRASSGANVLTF
TRBJ1-2,NA,NA,TRBV13,TGTGCCAGCAACACAGGACGGAACTATGGCTACACCTTC,CASNTGRNYGYTF
TRBJ1-1,many,TRBD1,TRBV4-2,TGTGCCAGCAGCCCTGGGACAGGGCCGAACACTGAAGCTTTCTTT,CASSPGTGPNTEAFF
TRBJ2-3,many,TRBD2,TRBV5-1,TGCGCCAGCAGCTGGGGACTAGCGGATAGCACAGATACGCAGTATTTT,CASSWGLADSTDTQYF
TRBJ1-1,NA,NA,TRBV10-2,TGCGCCAGCAGTGAGACTGGGGGCAAGAACACTGAAGCTTTCTTT,CASSETGGKNTEAFF
TRBJ2-2,NA,NA,TRBV5-1,TGCGCCAGCAGCTTGGACGACGGGGCCGGGGAGCTGTTTTTT,CASSLDDGAGELFF
TRBJ1-3,many,TRBD1,TRBV29-1,TGCAGCGTTGGGGACAGGACGCGAGGAAACACCATATATTTT,CSVGDRTRGNTIYF
TRBJ2-7,many,TRBD2,TRBV20-1,TGCAGTGTCCCGGGACTAGCGGGAGATCGGCCCTACGAGCAGTACTTC,CSVPGLAGDRPYEQYF
TRBJ1-5,few,NA,TRBV20-1,TGCAGTGCTGTAGGACAACCGAATCAGCCCCAGCATTTT,CSAVGQPNQPQHF
TRBJ2-7,many,NA,TRBV10-3,TGTGCCATCACTCCAACCGACACCTACCGCTCCTACGAGCAGTACTTC,CAITPTDTYRSYEQYF
TRBJ2-5,many,NA,TRBV29-1,TGCAGCGTTGTTTACTCCCAGGGGCGAAGAGAGACCCAGTACTTC,CSVVYSQGRRETQYF
TRBJ2-1,many,NA,TRBV7-8,TGTGCCACTTCGACTGCCCCGAGCTCCTACAATGAGCAGTTCTTC,CATSTAPSSYNEQFF
TRBJ2-1,few,TRBD2,TRBV14,TGTGCCAGCAGCCAAGGTGGTAGCGGGAGCCAGCGGGTCAAGTTCTTC,CASSQGGSGSQRVKFF
TRBJ2-5,many,NA,TRBV20-1,TGCAGTGCTAGTGCGGGGATAGGGACCCAGTACTTC,CSASAGIGTQYF
TRBJ2-3,many,NA,TRBV14,TGTGCCAGCAGCCAAGGAGGGAGAGGGGGCACAGATACGCAGTATTTT,CASSQGGRGGTDTQYF
TRBJ2-3,NA,TRBD2,TRBV5-1,TGCGCCAGCAGCGATGGTTTGGGGACTAGCGCAGATACGCAGTATTTT,CASSDGLGTSADTQYF
TRBJ2-5,NA,TRBD1,TRBV10-1,TGCGCCAGCAGTGAGTCCATGGGACAGGGAACAGAGACCCAGTACTTC,CASSESMGQGTETQYF
TRBJ2-7,NA,TRBD1,TRBV2,TGTGCCAGCATAAGGACAGGGACACCTAGCTCCTTCGAGCAGTACTTC,CASIRTGTPSSFEQYF
TRBJ2-3,NA,TRBD2,TRBV29-1,TGCAGCGCCGGGAGGGGGGACACAGATACGCAGTATTTT,CSAGRGDTDTQYF
TRBJ2-1,many,NA,TRBV11-1,TGTGCCAGCAGCTTCACCACCGACTCCTACAATGAGCAGTTCTTC,CASSFTTDSYNEQFF
TRBJ2-1,many,NA,TRBV29-1,TGCAGCGTTGAATGGGCTAGCAATGAGCAGTTCTTC,CSVEWASNEQFF
TRBJ1-2,NA,TRBD1,TRBV5-1,TGCGCCAGCAGCGTCCAGGGGGCAATCGACTATGGCTACACCTTC,CASSVQGAIDYGYTF
TRBJ2-2,NA,TRBD1,TRBV12-3/TRBV12-4,TGTGCCAGCAGTCACCAACAGGGGATCGGGGAGCTGTTTTTT,CASSHQQGIGELFF
TRBJ2-7,many,NA,TRBV7-6,TGTGCCAGCAGCCATTCAGGAAGCGAGCAGTACTTC,CASSHSGSEQYF
TRBJ2-3,few,TRBD2,TRBV7-3,TGTGCCAGCAGCACAATGGGGAGGGGCACAGATACGCAGTATTTT,CASSTMGRGTDTQYF
TRBJ2-7,NA,TRBD1,TRBV28,TGTGCCAGCAGTTCCGAGGGACAGCTCTCCTACGAGCAGTACTTC,CASSSEGQLSYEQYF
TRBJ2-7,NA,NA,TRBV27,TGTGCCAGCAAGGGTCTCTCCTACGAGCAGTACTTC,CASKGLSYEQYF
TRBJ2-7,many,NA,TRBV12-3/TRBV12-4,TGTGCCAGCAGCTTAGGGGGGGGCACGGAGCAGTACTTC,CASSLGGGTEQYF
TRBJ2-1,few,NA,TRBV12-3/TRBV12-4,TGTGCCAGCAGTTTTCCGAGTCGCAATGAGCAGTTCTTC,CASSFPSRNEQFF
TRBJ2-3,few,TRBD2,TRBV7-8,TGTGCCAGCAGCTTAACGGTTAGCGGGAGATCAGATACGCAGTATTTT,CASSLTVSGRSDTQYF
TRBJ2-7,NA,TRBD2,TRBV7-2,TGTGCCAGCAGCTTAGGGTCCCCCCTAGCGGGAGTGCCCGAGCAGTACTTC,CASSLGSPLAGVPEQYF
TRBJ1-2,NA,NA,TRBV29-1,TGCAGCGTTGAAGATCTTAACTTGTCCGGGGGAGGGCGACCTAACTATGGCTACACCTTC,CSVEDLNLSGGGRPNYGYTF
TRBJ2-7,NA,TRBD2,TRBV7-9,TGTGCCAGCAGCTTAGACCTGGGACTAGACTCCTACGAGCAGTACTTC,CASSLDLGLDSYEQYF
TRBJ2-3,many,NA,TRBV18,TGTGCCAGCTCACCCACGGACTCCTACACAGATACGCAGTATTTT,CASSPTDSYTDTQYF
TRBJ2-7,few,NA,TRBV28,TGTGCCAGCACCTCAGGGGGGGGCGGCTCCTACGAGCAGTACTTC,CASTSGGGGSYEQYF
TRBJ2-3,many,TRBD2,TRBV18,TGTGCCAGCTCACCACAGGCTAGCGGGAGTTCGAAGTATTTT,CASSPQASGSSKYF
TRBJ2-2,NA,NA,TRBV11-3,TGTGCCAGCAGCGTCGCCGGGGAGCTGTTTTTT,CASSVAGELFF
TRBJ2-5,many,TRBD2,TRBV11-2,TGTGCCAGCAGCCCTACCCGCGGGGGGGTCTGGGCGACCCAGTACTTC,CASSPTRGGVWATQYF
TRBJ1-2,NA,TRBD1,TRBV27,TGTGCCAGCAGGGGACTTGGAGGGGGCGCCTATGGCTACACCTTC,CASRGLGGGAYGYTF
TRBJ2-1,few,NA,TRBV20-1,TGCAGTGCTAGAGATCCCCCCCCTGGAGGGGCCTACAATGAGCAGTTCTTC,CSARDPPPGGAYNEQFF
TRBJ2-5,few,TRBD1,TRBV10-3,TGTGCCATTCAGGGGGCTGAGACCCAGTACTTC,CAIQGAETQYF
TRBJ1-6,NA,NA,TRBV6-5,TGTGCCAGCACGCCCTTCAGCGGTTCACCCCTCCACTTT,CASTPFSGSPLHF
TRBJ2-1,few,TRBD2,TRBV11-3,TGTGCCAGCAGCCCCCCTAGCGGGTATAACTACAATGAGCAGTTCTTC,CASSPPSGYNYNEQFF
TRBJ1-1,NA,NA,TRBV6-2/TRBV6-3,TGTGCCAGCAGCCTCGTTTGGGATGAAGCTTTCTTT,CASSLVWDEAFF
TRBJ2-2,NA,NA,TRBV2,TGTGCCAGCAGGAAGACGAACACCGGGGAGCTGTTTTTT,CASRKTNTGELFF
TRBJ1-6,once,NA,TRBV18,TGTGTCAGCTCACCGTACGACGGGAATTCACCCCTCCACTTT,CVSSPYDGNSPLHF
TRBJ2-2,NA,NA,TRBV6-5,TGTGCCAGCAGTTACTCCCCTGCAGCGAACACCGGGGAGCTGTTTTTT,CASSYSPAANTGELFF
TRBJ2-3,once,TRBD2,TRBV3-1,TGTGCCAGCAGCCTTGAAGCGGGAGGGCGTGATACGCAGTATTTT,CASSLEAGGRDTQYF
TRBJ2-1,once,TRBD2,TRBV19,TGTGCCAGTACCCATACCTCCCGCGGGGGGTACAATGAGCAGTTCTTC,CASTHTSRGGYNEQFF
TRBJ1-5,many,NA,TRBV28,TGTGCCAGCAGGCTGAGCAATCAGCCCCAGCATTTT,CASRLSNQPQHF
TRBJ2-5,NA,NA,TRBV9,TGTGCCAGCAGTTTCCCGCCGGGGCCGGAGACCCAGTACTTC,CASSFPPGPETQYF
TRBJ2-6,many,TRBD2,TRBV12-3/TRBV12-4,TGTGCCAGCAGACGAGGACTAGCGGGAGGGCCATCTGGGGCCAACGTCCTGACTTTC,CASRRGLAGGPSGANVLTF
TRBJ2-4,many,NA,TRBV27,TGTGCCAGCAGTTTATACGTGGGGGACATTCAGTACTTC,CASSLYVGDIQYF
TRBJ2-7,many,NA,TRBV20-1,TGCAGTGCCCCCCGCAGACAGAATTACGAGCAGTACTTC,CSAPRRQNYEQYF